This passage covers 25 T cell receptor beta chains from one sample sequenced in a study of PD-1 blockade in classical Hodgkin lymphoma. All the patients suffered relapse after autologous stem cell transplantation, and brentuximab vedotin exposure differed. The method was immunoSEQ multiplex PCR; TCRdb's version includes in-frame clones alone and lacks a portion of them. The sample shows under 110,000 clones, around 88% of them seen only once. The sequencing here drew on peripheral blood mononuclear cells (PBMCs), taken before the second cycle of nivolumab. Receptors were obtained from a human donor with classical Hodgkin lymphoma.

Turning to this clone: The same CDR3 can be traced to other DNA sequences in this sample. CDR3 amino acids: CASSLVGETQYF. CDR3 coding DNA: TGTGCCAGCAGCTTAGTTGGTGAGACCCAGTACTTC. The rearrangement uses TRBV7-9 and TRBJ2-5, with D unclear. Trimming removed 1 base from V and 5 bases from J, with 5 bases in between. CDR3 length: 12 amino acids. Germline CDR1 reads SEHNR; CDR2 reads FQNEAQ (reference sequence).

V is TRBV7-9 and J is TRBJ2-3; tentatively, D is TRBD1 or TRBD2 (5 bases each). The CDR3 covers 16 residues. Deletions cut 1 base from V and 1 base from J, with 12 bases between. CDR1 SEHNR and CDR2 FQNEAQ come from the germline V gene (reference sequence). The CDR3 here is CASSLVAGTRTDTQYF. CDR3 in DNA: TGTGCCAGCAGCTTAGTAGCCGGGACCCGCACAGATACGCAGTATTTT. The full variable domain, its missing parts supplied by reference TRBV7-9 and TRBJ2-3, is DTGVSQNPRHKITKRGQNVTFRCDPISEHNRLYWYRQTLGQGPEFLTYFQNEAQLEKSRLLSDRFSAERPKGSFSTLEIQRTEQGDSAMYLCASSLVAGTRTDTQYFGPGTRLTVL.

V is TRBV27 and J is TRBJ1-2; 8 bases line up with TRBD1. With 2 bases clipped from V and 8 bases from J, the junction kept 10 bases outside the gene matches. This CDR3 is 15 amino acids long. Germline values: CDR1 MNHEY, CDR2 SMNVEV (reference sequence). CDR3 sequence (DNA): TGTGCCAGCAGTTTACCGGGACAGGAGATGTGGGGCTACACCTTC. It specifies CASSLPGQEMWGYTF.

The chain joins TRBV5-3 to TRBJ1-2; D might be TRBD1 (5 bases). TRBV5-3 is reported as an ORF; its role is uncertain. Trimming stripped 0 bases from V and 1 base from J, with 10 bases between. This CDR3 is built from 15 residues. The CDR3 spells CARSLDGGGNYGYTF. CDR3 DNA: TGTGCCAGAAGCTTGGATGGCGGGGGTAACTATGGCTACACCTTC.

The genes are TRBV9 and TRBJ2-1, with 7 bases matching TRBD2. The germline V gene has CDR1 SGDLS and CDR2 YYNGEE. The CDR3 runs 14 residues. J lost 8 bases, V lost 0 bases, and 5 bases had no gene match. CDR3 DNA sequence: TGTGCCAGCAGCGTAGGGGTAGCGGGCCATGAGCAGTTCTTC. Protein product: CASSVGVAGHEQFF.

V is TRBV6-5 and J is TRBJ2-7; D unclear. Trimming left V 9 bases short and J 1 base short, with 16 bases between. In germline, CDR1 is MNHEY, CDR2 SVGAGI. The CDR3 loop spans 14 amino acids. For the CDR3, the DNA is TGTGCCAGTCGATCACAGTTTCCGTCCTACGAGCAGTACTTC. Its protein product is CASRSQFPSYEQYF.

The gene calls are TRBV4-3 and TRBJ1-2; D perhaps matches TRBD1 (6 bases). The V gene's germline CDR1 is LGHNA and CDR2 YSLEER. This CDR3 spans 15 amino acids. V was shortened by 1 base and J by 8 bases, with 17 bases between the two germline ends. The CDR3 loop reads CASSQVPRGPRGYTF. The CDR3, as DNA: TGCGCCAGCAGCCAAGTTCCCAGGGGTCCCAGGGGCTACACCTTC.

The V and J genes are TRBV15 and TRBJ1-3, with D possibly being TRBD1 (5 bases). V lost 1 base to trimming and J lost 3 bases, with 10 bases between them. Germline V CDR1 and CDR2: LNHNV, YYDKDF (reference sequence). The length of the CDR3 is 15 residues. CDR3 sequence (DNA): TGTGCCACCAGCAGAGCCCCGGGGGTTGGAAACACCATATATTTT. Protein: CATSRAPGVGNTIYF.

This clone was seen a handful of times. The chain links TRBV4-1 to TRBJ2-5; D is undetermined. The CDR3 contains 13 residues. V was cut by 4 bases and J by 9 bases, with 15 bases left in between. Germline V lookup: CDR1 MGHRA, CDR2 YSYEKL. CDR3: CASSLIRVGAQYF. CDR3 nucleotide sequence: TGCGCCAGCAGCCTCATAAGGGTAGGAGCCCAGTACTTC.

The chain recombines TRBV7-9 with TRBJ1-4; no clear D gene. V was cut by 2 bases and J by 5 bases, with 0 bases left in between. This CDR3 is built from 11 residues. The germline gives CDR1 SEHNR, CDR2 FQNEAQ (reference sequence). The DNA for the CDR3 is TGTGCCAGCAGCTTAAATGAAAAACTGTTTTTT. This translates into CASSLNEKLFF.

This sequence joins TRBV18 and TRBJ2-7; tentative D call: TRBD1 (5 bases). The germline gives CDR1 KGHSH, CDR2 LQKENI. This CDR3 region has 12 residues. Trimming removed 2 bases from V and 5 bases from J, with 7 bases in between. The CDR3, as DNA: TGTGCCAGCTCACCAGGCAGGGACGAGCAGTACTTC. It yields the protein CASSPGRDEQYF. The full variable domain, rest sourced from reference TRBV18 and TRBJ2-7, is NAGVMQNPRHLVRRRGQEARLRCSPMKGHSHVYWYRQLPEEGLKFMVYLQKENIIDESGMPKERFSAEFPKEGPSILRIQQVVRGDSAAYFCASSPGRDEQYFGPGTRLTVT.

V gene TRBV5-1 combines with J gene TRBJ1-3; no clear D. The CDR3 consists of 15 residues. V dropped 0 bases and J dropped 4 bases, with 11 bases sitting between them. Germline V gives CDR1 SGHRS, CDR2 YFSETQ. The CDR3 loop is CASSLVGSRGNTIYF. In DNA form, the CDR3 reads TGCGCCAGCAGCTTGGTAGGGTCGAGGGGAAACACCATATATTTT.

This chain connects TRBV30 to TRBJ1-1, with D hard to call. Looked up from germline, CDR1 is GTSNPN and CDR2 is SVGIG (reference sequence). This CDR3 is 17 amino acids long. V lost 0 bases, J lost 8 bases, and 25 bases lay in between. Written as DNA, the CDR3 is TGTGCCTGGAGTGTATTCTACCCGGACGGTTTCCTCGGGGAAGCTTTCTTT. Translation: CAWSVFYPDGFLGEAFF.

The J gene is TRBJ1-1, the V gene TRBV6-5; 8 bases fit TRBD1. Per the germline V gene, CDR1 is MNHEY and CDR2 is SVGAGI. Trimming took 5 bases from V and 4 from J; bases not matched to a gene: 6. The CDR3 is 14 amino acids. DNA for the CDR3: TGTGCCAGCAGTGCGCGACAGGGGTTCACTGAAGCTTTCTTT. Its protein is CASSARQGFTEAFF.

This sequence joins TRBV5-6 and TRBJ1-3, with no clear D. V shed 5 bases and J shed 4 bases, with 22 bases lying between them. The CDR3 is 17 amino acids. Germline loops: CDR1 SGHDT, CDR2 YYEEEE. This CDR3 is CASSRASVSLQGNTIYF. The DNA of the CDR3 is TGTGCCAGCAGTCGAGCCTCTGTTTCTCTTCAGGGAAACACCATATATTTT.

This clone was detected once. This chain uses TRBV10-3 with TRBJ2-1, with 8 bases identical to TRBD2. The CDR3 runs 13 residues. The V gene's germline CDR1 is ENHRY and CDR2 SYGVKD. Trimming cost V 9 bases and J 4 bases; bases outside gene matches: 5. CDR3 sequence (DNA): TGTGCCATTAGCGGGGTGGGTTACAATGAGCAGTTCTTC. Translating it yields CAISGVGYNEQFF.

This clone was detected only a few times. The chain employs TRBV7-2 and TRBJ1-2; 7 positions match TRBD1. The CDR3 covers 15 residues. The trim removed 5 bases at V and 1 base at J, leaving 7 bases unmatched. Germline V CDR1 and CDR2: SGHTA, FQGNSA. This CDR3 is CASSAPGQNNYGYTF. The CDR3 coding sequence is TGTGCCAGCAGCGCTCCGGGACAGAATAACTATGGCTACACCTTC.

The rearrangement uses TRBV7-3 and TRBJ1-1; 9 bases line up with TRBD1. CDR3 length equals 14 residues. CDR1 and CDR2 (germline): SGHTA, FQGTGA. The junction had 6 bases not matched to a gene; V was cut back by 5 bases and J by 5 bases. The CDR3 nucleotides are TGTGCCAGCAGCCTCGGGACAGGGACGACTGAAGCTTTCTTT. Its translation: CASSLGTGTTEAFF.

The chain has TRBV28 and TRBJ2-3, with D perhaps TRBD1 (5 bases). The CDR3 contains 14 residues. V lost 6 bases, J lost 0 bases, and 10 bases lay in between. Looked up from germline, CDR1 is MDHEN and CDR2 is SYDVKM. The CDR3 here is CASRNTGSTDTQYF. The CDR3 coding sequence is TGTGCCAGCAGAAACACAGGAAGCACAGATACGCAGTATTTT.

The chain is built from TRBV7-8 and TRBJ1-5; TRBD1 matches at 7 bases. The CDR3 sequence is 18 residues long. Trimming at V came to 0 bases and at J to 0 bases, leaving 8 bases not matched to a gene. The germline V gene has CDR1 SGHVS and CDR2 FQNEAQ. CDR3 residues: CASSLARTGIYSNQPQHF. CDR3 nucleotides: TGTGCCAGCAGCTTAGCGCGGACAGGCATTTATAGCAATCAGCCCCAGCATTTT.

This chain connects TRBV7-2 to TRBJ2-5, with D tentatively TRBD1 (5 bases). CDR3 length equals 14 residues. Germline V gene lookup returns CDR1 SGHTA and CDR2 FQGNSA. Trimming took 5 bases from V and 2 from J, leaving 12 bases between them. The CDR3 loop is CASSAQVGQETQYF. CDR3 bases: TGTGCCAGCAGCGCACAGGTGGGACAAGAGACCCAGTACTTC.

In this sample, this clone turned up once. CDR3 region: CASSQVLGDPANEKLFF. CDR3 DNA sequence: TGTGCCAGCAGCCAAGTCTTGGGGGATCCGGCTAATGAAAAACTGTTTTTT. The chain combines TRBV4-2 with TRBJ1-4; D is perhaps TRBD1 (5 bases). Per the germline V gene, CDR1 is LGHNA and CDR2 is YNFKEQ. V lost 1 base, J lost 3 bases, and 15 bases lay in between. CDR3 length: 17 amino acids.

The V call is TRBV29-1, the J call TRBJ2-7, with D possibly being TRBD2 (7 bases). There are 13 residues in the CDR3. Trimming left V 4 bases short and J 3 bases short, with 13 bases between. Germline V gives CDR1 SQVTM, CDR2 ANQGSEA. The CDR3 nucleotides are TGCAGCGTTGTGGGGGGGCTGGGCTACGAGCAGTACTTC. Translating it yields CSVVGGLGYEQYF.

This clone was counted once. V gene TRBV6-5 combines with J gene TRBJ1-3; D is unclear. The V end was cut by 2 bases, the J end by 1 base, with 6 bases between. The CDR3 is 14 amino acids. Germline V CDR1 and CDR2: MNHEY, SVGAGI. The CDR3 coding sequence is TGTGCCAGCAGTTACGAGGAATCTGGAAACACCATATATTTT. Translated, it gives CASSYEESGNTIYF.

The genes are TRBV2 and TRBJ2-1; 8 bases align to TRBD2. From germline, CDR1 is SNHLY and CDR2 FYNNEI. This CDR3 is built from 16 residues. With 8 bases clipped from V and 0 bases from J, the junction kept 9 bases outside the gene matches. The CDR3, as DNA: TGTGCCAGCCCCATCCCGAGCGGGAGCTCCTACAATGAGCAGTTCTTC. It specifies CASPIPSGSSYNEQFF.